The subject of this entry is one TCR beta chain. It lacks a known antigen. Base qualities are missing; no much larger clone stands one base away. The CDR3 goes from the cysteine to the phenylalanine over 16 residues. Here the CDR3 DNA is all that survives: 48 bases in frame from base 1. For CDR1 and CDR2, the germline V gene lists SGDLS and YYNGEE. Germline trimming amounts to 2 bases on V and 5 bases on J, with 4 as the count of junction bases outside the gene matches. The sample's time point label, decoded: baseline before first vaccination. The vaccinee samples were drawn from two UK trials, COV001 and COV002, one of which was a single-blind randomized controlled phase 2/3 trial testing AZD1222 (ChAdOx1 nCoV-19) in healthy adults. Trial participant PBMC samples were collected at day 0 and day 28 after the second dose for TCRbeta chain sequencing. The CDR3 regions of human TCRbeta chains were analyzed by immunosequencing. As for the authors' bioinformatics: Repertoire TCRs were checked for matches against a reference library of SARS-CoV-2-specific TCRs that had been generated using the MIRA antigen-specificity platform. Breadth was defined as the fraction of unique TCRs that were SARS-CoV-2-associated. Depth was defined as the fraction of total T cells that were SARS-CoV-2-associated. Using the MIRA data, each spike-specific TCR was assigned both to the spike region to which the TCR was reactive and to a CD4 or CD8 class. Log10-transformed breadth and depth values were compared by one-way ANOVA with Sidak's multiple comparisons tests. Here the immuneACCESS table is served through TCRdb, limited to in-frame sequences with V and J called. Missing clones are a known gap in these copies; in checked studies unresolved V genes cover under half, and the rest lacks a known reason. V, J and clone size are taken as reported in that table, and D and trimming were inferred from the DNA itself. For this sample the table gives 99,000 or so clones, of which around nine tenths were detected only once. The ten largest clones capture around 20% of the sample.

This sample was included in a study of T cell responses to AZD1222 COVID-19 vaccine (dated by TCRdb to the early 2020s). For context, the study as a whole: AZD1222 recipients with second doses at about 4 weeks or about 12 weeks were pooled, because spike-specific TCR depth and breadth did not differ between schedules. A total of just over 230 trial participants underwent TCR sequencing, of whom more than 200 had received two doses of AZD1222 and around 25 had received two doses of the MenACWY control vaccine. Enrollment into the trials was organized by age into subgroups of 18-55, 56-69 and 70-plus years, and those subgroups contained roughly 140, 27 and 60 TCR-sequenced participants, respectively. Overall study results and their limits: Vaccine-associated CD4 TCRs spanned the whole spike protein, with dominant responses in regions 160-218 and 743-854. Participants were mostly white British, with more females than males. The authors suggested clonal diversity may have been underestimated. No day 14 peak-response samples were available, so repertoires were characterized only after the peak T cell response. The 56-69-year group was small, and its depth increase did not reach significance, likely because of low power. Reportedly, close to half of the unique spike-specific TCRs recognized epitopes lying outside the regions that are mutated in the B.1.351 and B.1.1.7 variants. Conclusions about previously exposed vaccinees are limited, since just 5 to 7 AZD1222 recipients were seropositive for SARS-CoV-2 at baseline. After two AZD1222 doses, both the breadth and the depth of spike-specific TCRs were significantly higher than at day 0 and than in MenACWY recipients.

The clonotype was recovered from an adult in good health. The specimen was peripheral blood, collected on day 0 of AZD1222 vaccination. The chain joins TRBV9 to TRBJ2-5; 15 central nucleotides agree with TRBD2. The CDR3 region reads CASSVGLAGGQETQYF. The DNA sequence follows: TGTGCCAGCAGCGTCGGACTAGCGGGGGGGCAGGAGACCCAGTACTTC.